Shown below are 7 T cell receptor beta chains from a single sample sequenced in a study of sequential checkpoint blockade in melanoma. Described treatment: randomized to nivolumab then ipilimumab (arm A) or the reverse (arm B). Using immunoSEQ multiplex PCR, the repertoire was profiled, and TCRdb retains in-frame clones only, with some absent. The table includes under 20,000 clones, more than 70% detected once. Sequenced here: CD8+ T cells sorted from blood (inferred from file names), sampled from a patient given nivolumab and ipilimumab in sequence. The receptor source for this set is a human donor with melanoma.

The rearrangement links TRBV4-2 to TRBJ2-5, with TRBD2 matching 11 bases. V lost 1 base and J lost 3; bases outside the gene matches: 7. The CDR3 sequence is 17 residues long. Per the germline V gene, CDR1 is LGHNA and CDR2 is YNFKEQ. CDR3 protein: CASSQVTSGRGEETQYF. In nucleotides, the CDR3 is TGTGCCAGCAGCCAAGTAACTAGCGGGAGAGGAGAAGAGACCCAGTACTTC.

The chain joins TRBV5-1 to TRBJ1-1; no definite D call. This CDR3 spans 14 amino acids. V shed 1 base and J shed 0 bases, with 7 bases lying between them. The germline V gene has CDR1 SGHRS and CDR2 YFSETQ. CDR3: CASSLTSLNTEAFF. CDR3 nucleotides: TGCGCCAGCAGCTTGACCAGTCTGAACACTGAAGCTTTCTTT.

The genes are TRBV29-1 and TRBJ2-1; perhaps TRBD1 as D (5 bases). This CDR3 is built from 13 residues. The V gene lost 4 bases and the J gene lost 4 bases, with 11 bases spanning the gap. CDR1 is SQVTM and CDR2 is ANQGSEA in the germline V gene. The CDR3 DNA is TGCAGCGTTGGGCAGGGTGGGTACAATGAGCAGTTCTTC. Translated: CSVGQGGYNEQFF.

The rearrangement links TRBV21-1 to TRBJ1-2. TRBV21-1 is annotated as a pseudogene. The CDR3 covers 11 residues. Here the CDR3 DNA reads TGTGCCGACGGGAGAGGTTATGGCTACACCTTC. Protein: CADGRGYGYTF.

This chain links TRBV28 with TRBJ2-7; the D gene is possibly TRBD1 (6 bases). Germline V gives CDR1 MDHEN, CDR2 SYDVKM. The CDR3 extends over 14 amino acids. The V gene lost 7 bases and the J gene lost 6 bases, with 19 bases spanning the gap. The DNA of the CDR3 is TGTGCCAGCACCCCGCTAGAGGGGGTTGGCGAGCAGTACTTC. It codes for CASTPLEGVGEQYF.

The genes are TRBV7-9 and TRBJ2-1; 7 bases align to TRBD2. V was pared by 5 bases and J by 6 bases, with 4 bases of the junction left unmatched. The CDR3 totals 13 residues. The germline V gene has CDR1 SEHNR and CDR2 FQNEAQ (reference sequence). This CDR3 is CASSGGRGNEQFF. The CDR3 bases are TGTGCCAGCAGCGGGGGGAGGGGCAATGAGCAGTTCTTC.

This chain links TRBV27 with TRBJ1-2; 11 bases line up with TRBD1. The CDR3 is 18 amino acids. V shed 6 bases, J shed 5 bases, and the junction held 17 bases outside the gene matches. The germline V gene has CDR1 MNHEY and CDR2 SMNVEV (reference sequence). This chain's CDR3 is CASSKFPGTGGLSYGYTF. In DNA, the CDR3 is TGTGCCAGCAGCAAGTTCCCCGGGACAGGGGGGCTCTCTTATGGCTACACCTTC.